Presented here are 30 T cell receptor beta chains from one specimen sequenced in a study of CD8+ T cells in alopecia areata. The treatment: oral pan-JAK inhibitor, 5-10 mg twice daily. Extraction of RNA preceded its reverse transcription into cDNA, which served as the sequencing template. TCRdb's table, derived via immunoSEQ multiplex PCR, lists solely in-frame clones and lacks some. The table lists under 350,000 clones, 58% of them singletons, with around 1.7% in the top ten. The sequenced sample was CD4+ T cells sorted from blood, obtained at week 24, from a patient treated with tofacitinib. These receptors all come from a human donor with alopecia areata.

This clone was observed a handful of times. CDR3 nucleotides: TGTGCCAGCAAACAGGGGTCCCAAGAGACCCAGTACTTC. Translation gives CASKQGSQETQYF. V and J are TRBV2 and TRBJ2-5, with 7 bases lining up with TRBD1. This CDR3 comprises 13 residues. CDR1 and CDR2 (germline): SNHLY, FYNNEI. The trim removed 7 bases at V and 1 base at J, leaving 3 bases unmatched. The full variable domain, in which reference TRBV2 and TRBJ2-5 provide the parts outside the CDR3, is EPEVTQTPSHQVTQMGQEVILRCVPISNHLYFYWYRQILGQKVEFLVSFYNNEISEKSEIFDDQFSVERPDGSNFTLKIRSTKLEDSAMYFCASKQGSQETQYFGPGTRLLVL.

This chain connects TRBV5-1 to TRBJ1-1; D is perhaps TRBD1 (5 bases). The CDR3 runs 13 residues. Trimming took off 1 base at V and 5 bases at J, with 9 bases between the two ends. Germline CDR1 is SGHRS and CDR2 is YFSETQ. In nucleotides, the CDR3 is TGCGCCAGCAGCTTGACAGGTGGAACTGAAGCTTTCTTT. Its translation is CASSLTGGTEAFF.

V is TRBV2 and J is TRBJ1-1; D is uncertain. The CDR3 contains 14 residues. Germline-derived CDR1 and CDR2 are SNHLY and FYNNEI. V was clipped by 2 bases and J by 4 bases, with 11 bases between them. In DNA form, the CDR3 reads TGTGCCAGCAGTGAATTGGTCACTAGCACTGAAGCTTTCTTT. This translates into CASSELVTSTEAFF.

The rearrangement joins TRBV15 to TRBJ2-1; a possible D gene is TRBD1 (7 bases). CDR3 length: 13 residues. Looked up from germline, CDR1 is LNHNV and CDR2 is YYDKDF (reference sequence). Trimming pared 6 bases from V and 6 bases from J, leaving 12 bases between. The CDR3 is CATRNRGGNEQFF. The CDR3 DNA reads TGTGCCACCAGGAACAGGGGAGGCAATGAGCAGTTCTTC.

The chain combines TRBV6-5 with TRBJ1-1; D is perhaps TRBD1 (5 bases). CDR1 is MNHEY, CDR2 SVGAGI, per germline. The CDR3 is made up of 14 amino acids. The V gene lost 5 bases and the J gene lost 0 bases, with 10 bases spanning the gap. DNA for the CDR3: TGTGCCAGCAGTACGACCAGGGTGAACACTGAAGCTTTCTTT. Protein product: CASSTTRVNTEAFF.

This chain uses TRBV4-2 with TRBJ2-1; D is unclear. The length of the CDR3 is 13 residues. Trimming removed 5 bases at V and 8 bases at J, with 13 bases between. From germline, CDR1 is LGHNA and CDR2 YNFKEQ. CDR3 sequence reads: CASSTFRTDEQFF. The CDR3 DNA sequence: TGTGCCAGCAGCACTTTCCGGACGGATGAGCAGTTCTTC.

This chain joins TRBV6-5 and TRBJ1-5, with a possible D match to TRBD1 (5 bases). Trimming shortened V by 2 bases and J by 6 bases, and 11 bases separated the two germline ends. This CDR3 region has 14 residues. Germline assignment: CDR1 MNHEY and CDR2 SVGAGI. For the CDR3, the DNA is TGTGCCAGCAGTTACATCAGGGAGGGTCAGCCCCAGCATTTT. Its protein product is CASSYIREGQPQHF.

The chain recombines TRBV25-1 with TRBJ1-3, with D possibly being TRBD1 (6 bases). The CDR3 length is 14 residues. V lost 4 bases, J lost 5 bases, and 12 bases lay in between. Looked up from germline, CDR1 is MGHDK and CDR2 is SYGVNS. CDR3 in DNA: TGTGCCAGCAGTGTACAGGGTAGCCGAAACACCATATATTTT. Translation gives CASSVQGSRNTIYF.

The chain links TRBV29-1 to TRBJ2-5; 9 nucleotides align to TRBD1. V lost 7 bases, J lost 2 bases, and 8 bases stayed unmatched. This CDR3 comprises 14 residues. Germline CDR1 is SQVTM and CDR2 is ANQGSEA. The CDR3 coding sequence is TGCAGCGCACGCCCCGGGACAGGGCAAGAGACCCAGTACTTC. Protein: CSARPGTGQETQYF.

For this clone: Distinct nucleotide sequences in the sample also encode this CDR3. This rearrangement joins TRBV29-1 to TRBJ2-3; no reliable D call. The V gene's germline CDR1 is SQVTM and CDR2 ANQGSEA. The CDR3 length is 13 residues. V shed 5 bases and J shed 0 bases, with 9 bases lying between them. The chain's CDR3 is CSVRGRSTDTQYF. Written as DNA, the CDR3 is TGCAGCGTTCGAGGCCGGAGCACAGATACGCAGTATTTT.

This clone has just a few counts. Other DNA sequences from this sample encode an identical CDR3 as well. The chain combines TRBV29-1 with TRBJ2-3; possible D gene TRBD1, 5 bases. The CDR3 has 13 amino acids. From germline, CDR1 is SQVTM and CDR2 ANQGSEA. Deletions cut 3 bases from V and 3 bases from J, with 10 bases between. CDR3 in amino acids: CSVEGRATDTQYF. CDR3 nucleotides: TGCAGCGTTGAGGGCAGGGCAACAGATACGCAGTATTTT.

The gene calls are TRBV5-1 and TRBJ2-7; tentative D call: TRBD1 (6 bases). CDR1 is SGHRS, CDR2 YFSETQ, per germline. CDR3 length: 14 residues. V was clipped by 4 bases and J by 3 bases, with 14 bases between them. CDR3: CASSRYRENYEQYF. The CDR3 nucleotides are TGCGCCAGCAGCCGATACAGGGAAAACTACGAGCAGTACTTC.

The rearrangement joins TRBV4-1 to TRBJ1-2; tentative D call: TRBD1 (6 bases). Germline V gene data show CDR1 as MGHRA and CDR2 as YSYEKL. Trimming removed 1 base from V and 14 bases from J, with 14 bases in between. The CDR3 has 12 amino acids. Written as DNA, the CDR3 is TGCGCCAGCAGCCAAGTTAGGGGGGCGCGAACCTTC. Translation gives CASSQVRGARTF.

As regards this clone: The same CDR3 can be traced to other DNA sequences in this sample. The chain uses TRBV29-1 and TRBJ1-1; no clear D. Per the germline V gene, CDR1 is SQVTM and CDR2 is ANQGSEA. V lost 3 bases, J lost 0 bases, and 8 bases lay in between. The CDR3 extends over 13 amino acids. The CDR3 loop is CSVERQLNTEAFF. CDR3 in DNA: TGCAGCGTTGAGCGGCAGTTGAACACTGAAGCTTTCTTT.

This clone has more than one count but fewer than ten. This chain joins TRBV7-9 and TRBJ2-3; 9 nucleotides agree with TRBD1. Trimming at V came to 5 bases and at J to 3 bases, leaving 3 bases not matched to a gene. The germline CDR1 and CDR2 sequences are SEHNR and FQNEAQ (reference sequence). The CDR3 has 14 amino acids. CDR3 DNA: TGTGCCAGCAGCCAAGGACAGGGGACAGATACGCAGTATTTT. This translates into CASSQGQGTDTQYF.

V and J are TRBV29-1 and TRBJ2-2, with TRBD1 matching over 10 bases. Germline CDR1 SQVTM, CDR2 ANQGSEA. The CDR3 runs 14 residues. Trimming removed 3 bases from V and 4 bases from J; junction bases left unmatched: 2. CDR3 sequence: CSVEGTGATGELFF. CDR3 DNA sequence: TGCAGCGTTGAGGGGACAGGGGCCACCGGGGAGCTGTTTTTT.

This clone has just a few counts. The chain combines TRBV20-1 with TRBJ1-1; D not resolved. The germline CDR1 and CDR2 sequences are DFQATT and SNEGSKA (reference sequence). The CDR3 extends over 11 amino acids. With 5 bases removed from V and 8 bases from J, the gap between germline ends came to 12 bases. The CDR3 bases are TGCAGTGCTTCCCGACCCTTGGAAGCTTTCTTT. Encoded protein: CSASRPLEAFF.

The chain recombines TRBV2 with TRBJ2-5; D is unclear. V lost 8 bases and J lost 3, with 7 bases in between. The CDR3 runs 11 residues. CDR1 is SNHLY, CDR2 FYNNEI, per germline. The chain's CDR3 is CASLREETQYF. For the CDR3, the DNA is TGTGCCAGCTTGAGAGAAGAGACCCAGTACTTC.

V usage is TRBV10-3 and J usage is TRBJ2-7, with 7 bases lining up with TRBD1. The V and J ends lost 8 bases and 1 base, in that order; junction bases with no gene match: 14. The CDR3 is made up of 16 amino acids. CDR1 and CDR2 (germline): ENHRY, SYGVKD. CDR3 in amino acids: CAISEPTGATSYEQYF. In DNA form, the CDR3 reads TGTGCCATCTCCGAACCTACAGGGGCCACTTCCTACGAGCAGTACTTC.

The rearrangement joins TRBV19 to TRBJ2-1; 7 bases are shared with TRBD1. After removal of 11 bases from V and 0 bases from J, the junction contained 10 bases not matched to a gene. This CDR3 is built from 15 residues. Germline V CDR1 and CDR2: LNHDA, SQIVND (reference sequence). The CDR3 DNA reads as TGTGCCGTAGGGACAGCCAGAAGCTCCTACAATGAGCAGTTCTTC. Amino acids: CAVGTARSSYNEQFF.

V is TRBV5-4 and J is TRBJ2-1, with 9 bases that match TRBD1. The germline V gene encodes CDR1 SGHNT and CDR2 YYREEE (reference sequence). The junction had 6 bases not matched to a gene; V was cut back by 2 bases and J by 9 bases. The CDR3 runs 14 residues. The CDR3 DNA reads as TGTGCCAGCAGCTTACGGACAGGGGATATTGAGCAGTTCTTC. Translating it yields CASSLRTGDIEQFF. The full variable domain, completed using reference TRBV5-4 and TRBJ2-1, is ETGVTQSPTHLIKTRGQQVTLRCSSQSGHNTVSWYQQALGQGPQFIFQYYREEENGRGNFPPRFSGLQFPNYSSELNVNALELDDSALYLCASSLRTGDIEQFFGPGTRLTVL.

CDR3 sequence reads: CASSYSWGSEQYF. The CDR3 DNA is TGTGCCAGCAGTTACTCTTGGGGCAGCGAGCAGTACTTC. The chain combines TRBV6-5 with TRBJ2-7; possible D gene TRBD1, 5 bases. CDR1 and CDR2 (germline): MNHEY, SVGAGI. Trimming took off 0 bases at V and 6 bases at J, with 9 bases between the two ends. The CDR3 has 13 residues.

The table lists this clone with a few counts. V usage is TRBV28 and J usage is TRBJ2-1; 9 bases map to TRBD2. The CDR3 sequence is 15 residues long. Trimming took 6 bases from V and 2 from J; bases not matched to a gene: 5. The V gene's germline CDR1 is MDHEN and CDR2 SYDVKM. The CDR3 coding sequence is TGTGCCAGCAGCTTGACTAGCGGAACCTACAATGAGCAGTTCTTC. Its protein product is CASSLTSGTYNEQFF. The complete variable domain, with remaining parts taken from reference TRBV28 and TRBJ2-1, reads DVKVTQSSRYLVKRTGEKVFLECVQDMDHENMFWYRQDPGLGLRLIYFSYDVKMKEKGDIPEGYSVSREKKERFSLILESASTNQTSMYLCASSLTSGTYNEQFFGPGTRLTVL.

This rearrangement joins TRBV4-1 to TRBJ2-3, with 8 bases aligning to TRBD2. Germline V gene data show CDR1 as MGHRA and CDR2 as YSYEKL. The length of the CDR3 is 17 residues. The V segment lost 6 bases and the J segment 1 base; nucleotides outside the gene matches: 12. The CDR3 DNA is TGCGCCAGCAGTCTTCCCATGTGGCGGGGGGGCACAGATACGCAGTATTTT. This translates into CASSLPMWRGGTDTQYF.

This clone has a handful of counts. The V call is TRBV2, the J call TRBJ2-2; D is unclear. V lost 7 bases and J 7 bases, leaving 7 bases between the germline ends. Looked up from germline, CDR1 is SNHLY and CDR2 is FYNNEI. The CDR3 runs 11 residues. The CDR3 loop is CASIGNGELFF. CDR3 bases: TGTGCCAGCATAGGGAACGGGGAGCTGTTTTTT.

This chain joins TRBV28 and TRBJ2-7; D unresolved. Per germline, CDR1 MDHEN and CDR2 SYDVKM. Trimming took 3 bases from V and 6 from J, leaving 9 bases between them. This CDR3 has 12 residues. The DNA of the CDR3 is TGTGCCAGCAGTTTTGTAGGGTCCGAGCAGTACTTC. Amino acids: CASSFVGSEQYF.

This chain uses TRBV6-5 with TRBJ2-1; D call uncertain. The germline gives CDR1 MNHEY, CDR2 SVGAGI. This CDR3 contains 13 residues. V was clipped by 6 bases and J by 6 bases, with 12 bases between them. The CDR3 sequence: CASSLLTVNEQFF. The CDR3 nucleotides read TGTGCCAGCAGCCTTTTAACGGTCAATGAGCAGTTCTTC.

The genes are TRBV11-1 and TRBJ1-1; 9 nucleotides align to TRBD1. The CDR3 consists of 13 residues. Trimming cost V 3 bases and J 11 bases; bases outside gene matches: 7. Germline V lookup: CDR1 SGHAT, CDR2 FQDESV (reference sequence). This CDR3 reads CASSFSRDRVAFF. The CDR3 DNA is TGTGCCAGCAGCTTCTCCCGGGACAGGGTGGCTTTCTTT.

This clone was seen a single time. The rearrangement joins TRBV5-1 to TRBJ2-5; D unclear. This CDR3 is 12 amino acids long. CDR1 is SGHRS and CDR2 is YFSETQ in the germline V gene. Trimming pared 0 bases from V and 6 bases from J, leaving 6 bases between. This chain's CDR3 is CASSLDEKTQYF. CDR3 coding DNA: TGCGCCAGCAGCTTGGATGAGAAGACCCAGTACTTC.

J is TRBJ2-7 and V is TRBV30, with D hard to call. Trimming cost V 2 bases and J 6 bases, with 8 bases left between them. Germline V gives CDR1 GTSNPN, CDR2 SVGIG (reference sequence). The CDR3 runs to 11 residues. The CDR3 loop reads CAWSPNTEQYF. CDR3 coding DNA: TGTGCCTGGAGTCCTAACACCGAGCAGTACTTC. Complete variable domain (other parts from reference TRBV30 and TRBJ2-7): SQTIHQWPATLVQPVGSPLSLECTVEGTSNPNLYWYRQAAGRGLQLLFYSVGIGQISSEVPQNLSASRPQDRQFILSSKKLLLSDSGFYLCAWSPNTEQYFGPGTRLTVT.